The 6 T cell receptor beta chains listed next were all sequenced from one sample in a study of tumor-infiltrating lymphocytes in localized non-small cell lung cancer. Measured with immunoSEQ multiplex PCR; TCRdb has only the in-frame clones, and not every one. The repertoire has approximately 9,600 clones, around 76% of them found once; the top ten carry about 19%. The source material was uninvolved lung tissue not adjacent to the tumor. The receptors were gathered from a human donor with non-small cell lung cancer.

This clone was seen a handful of times. This chain connects TRBV6-5 to TRBJ1-1, with TRBD1 as a possible D gene (5 bases). Trimming pared 2 bases from V and 5 bases from J, leaving 9 bases between. Germline CDR1 and CDR2: MNHEY and SVGAGI. This CDR3 region has 13 residues. The CDR3, as DNA: TGTGCCAGCAGTTACGGGGGGTTAACTGAAGCTTTCTTT. Translating gives CASSYGGLTEAFF.

The chain recombines TRBV7-3 with TRBJ2-7, with D hard to call. Germline V CDR1 and CDR2: SGHTA, FQGTGA. V was pared by 3 bases and J by 3 bases, with 12 bases between. This CDR3 has 14 residues. The chain's CDR3 is CASSLQNEVYEQYF. The CDR3 DNA sequence: TGTGCCAGCAGCTTGCAGAACGAGGTCTACGAGCAGTACTTC.

In this sample, this clone turned up once. CDR3 DNA sequence: TGTGCCAGCAGCTTGACCAGCGGGAGTTCCTACGAGCAGTACTTC. Its translation is CASSLTSGSSYEQYF. The V and J genes are TRBV6-6 and TRBJ2-7; 8 bases align to TRBD2. Germline V gene data show CDR1 as MNHNY and CDR2 as SVGAGI (reference sequence). The V gene end was trimmed by 6 bases and the J gene end by 1 base; junction bases not matched to a gene: 8. The CDR3 length is 15 residues.

The chain links TRBV7-6 to TRBJ2-2; either TRBD1 or TRBD2 may supply D (6 bases each). The V end was cut by 1 base, the J end by 4 bases, with 13 bases between. This CDR3 has 16 amino acids. Per germline, CDR1 SGHVS and CDR2 FNYEAQ. DNA of the CDR3: TGTGCCAGCAGCTTAGGAACGGGGGCCTTCACCGGGGAGCTGTTTTTT. It encodes CASSLGTGAFTGELFF. The full variable domain, rest sourced from reference TRBV7-6 and TRBJ2-2, is GAGVSQSPRYKVTKRGQDVALRCDPISGHVSLYWYRQALGQGPEFLTYFNYEAQQDKSGLPNDRFSAERPEGSISTLTIQRTEQRDSAMYRCASSLGTGAFTGELFFGEGSRLTVL.

J is TRBJ2-7 and V is TRBV5-4; 8 nucleotides line up with TRBD2. Germline CDR1 and CDR2: SGHNT and YYREEE (reference sequence). The CDR3 has 15 residues. V dropped 0 bases and J dropped 5; count of bases not matched to a gene: 7. The CDR3 loop reads CASSLDAGGVHEQYF. The CDR3 coding sequence is TGTGCCAGCAGCTTGGACGCGGGAGGCGTCCACGAGCAGTACTTC.

The CDR3 is CASSLFAAGNTGELFF. CDR3 nucleotide sequence: TGCGCCAGCAGCTTGTTTGCGGCAGGTAACACCGGGGAGCTGTTTTTT. This chain uses TRBV5-1 with TRBJ2-2; D gene uncertain. The V and J ends lost 1 base and 2 bases respectively, with 12 bases between them. Per germline, CDR1 SGHRS and CDR2 YFSETQ. The CDR3 has 16 residues.